This T cell receptor (beta chain) was observed in a study of early stage breast cancer tumors. Study-wide context: Most invasive tumors, twelve of 16, were ER+/PR+/HER2-.

In this sample, this clone turned up once. This CDR3 is 15 amino acids long. V was cut by 0 bases and J by 4 bases, with 14 bases left in between. Germline V gives CDR1 SGHRS, CDR2 YFSETQ. This table comes from immunoSEQ multiplex PCR, and its TCRdb copy is limited to in-frame clones, with some not included. Of some 24,000 clones listed, 65% to 70% are singletons. The origin of this receptor is a person aged 55 to 70 with breast cancer. Specimen: breast tumor tissue. This chain joins TRBV5-1 and TRBJ2-7; perhaps TRBD1 as D (5 bases). This chain's CDR3 is CASSLGLGAGYEQYF. As DNA, the CDR3 is TGCGCCAGCAGCTTGGGGCTAGGGGCCGGATACGAGCAGTACTTC.